A selection of T cell receptor beta chains follows, all from one sample in a study of cytomegalovirus exposure and HLA in healthy donors. Profiling relied on immunoSEQ multiplex PCR, and the TCRdb table lists in-frame clones only, not all of them. Among a few hundred thousand clones listed, roughly 84% were seen once. Material for sequencing was PBMCs. These receptors all stem from a girl under 18 in good health and CMV-seronegative. The CDR3 runs from the conserved cysteine through the conserved F or W. The D gene is left open where the match is weak. Clone size is stated in some rows and not others, as once, few, many or a class when expanded.

D | size | J | V | CDR3 | DNA
NA | NA | TRBJ2-1 | TRBV9 | CASSAEFIGGQKQFF | TGTGCCAGCAGCGCAGAATTTATCGGGGGACAGAAGCAGTTCTTC
TRBD1 | NA | TRBJ1-6 | TRBV4-2 | CASSPWDRASPLHF | TGTGCCAGCAGCCCGTGGGACAGGGCTTCACCCCTCCACTTT
TRBD2 | once | TRBJ2-5 | TRBV10-3 | CAISDAAGTSSKRPETQYF | TGTGCCATCAGTGACGCGGCCGGGACTAGTAGTAAAAGGCCAGAGACCCAGTACTTC
TRBD1 | NA | TRBJ2-1 | TRBV11-2 | CASTPGQAYNEQFF | TGTGCCAGCACCCCGGGACAGGCCTACAATGAGCAGTTCTTC
NA | NA | TRBJ1-1 | TRBV5-1 | CASSLAGWPYTEAFF | TGCGCCAGCAGCTTGGCAGGGTGGCCCTACACTGAAGCTTTCTTT
NA | NA | TRBJ1-3 | TRBV6-1 | CASILQGSGNTIYF | TGTGCCAGCATCCTACAGGGTTCAGGAAACACCATATATTTT
NA | NA | TRBJ2-3 | TRBV5-1 | CASISSFSDTQYF | TGCGCCAGCATCTCGAGTTTTTCAGATACGCAGTATTTT
NA | NA | TRBJ2-2 | TRBV6-6 | CASSYPQSAELFF | TGTGCCAGCAGTTACCCGCAGTCTGCGGAGCTGTTTTTT
NA | NA | TRBJ1-1 | TRBV4-3 | CASSANRQMNTEAFF | TGCGCCAGCAGCGCAAACAGACAAATGAACACTGAAGCTTTCTTT
NA | NA | TRBJ2-1 | TRBV7-9 | CAGGPGASSYNEQFF | TGTGCGGGCGGGCCGGGTGCTAGCTCCTACAATGAGCAGTTCTTC
NA | NA | TRBJ2-7 | TRBV5-1 | CASSYRSLPYEQYF | TGCGCCAGCAGCTACCGGTCCCTTCCCTACGAGCAGTACTTC
NA | NA | TRBJ2-2 | TRBV6-4 | CASSPQDREWNTGELFF | TGTGCCAGCAGTCCTCAGGACCGGGAGTGGAACACCGGGGAGCTGTTTTTT
TRBD1 | once | TRBJ1-5 | TRBV6-5 | CASRYTGTGGYQPQHF | TGTGCCAGCAGGTACACCGGGACAGGGGGATACCAGCCCCAGCATTTT
NA | NA | TRBJ2-7 | TRBV11-2 | CASSLGTAYEQYF | TGTGCCAGCAGCTTAGGGACAGCCTACGAGCAGTACTTC
NA | once | TRBJ1-4 | TRBV7-9 | CASSPWRTNEKLFF | TGTGCCAGCAGCCCATGGAGAACTAATGAAAAACTGTTTTTT
NA | NA | TRBJ2-7 | TRBV25-1 | CASGDPSTRDNLYEQYF | TGTGCCAGCGGGGACCCTTCTACTAGGGACAATCTCTACGAGCAGTACTTC
TRBD1 | NA | TRBJ1-1 | TRBV11-1 | CASSSDRTIEAFF | TGTGCCAGCAGTTCGGACAGGACAATTGAAGCTTTCTTT
NA | NA | TRBJ2-5 | TRBV5-6 | CASSLARGKGAIETQYF | TGTGCCAGCAGCTTGGCCCGGGGGAAAGGTGCGATTGAGACCCAGTACTTC